This TCR beta chain was found in a study of T cell responses to AZD1222 COVID-19 vaccine. Trimming cost V 5 bases and J 8 bases, with 7 bases left between them. This CDR3 spans 11 amino acids. CDR1 SGHAT and CDR2 FQNNGV come from the germline V gene. The repertoire was sequenced with immunoSEQ multiplex PCR; TCRdb's copy has only in-frame clones and lacks some. The top ten hold 5.4% of the sample, which has about 120,000 clones, about 89% seen once. The J gene is TRBJ2-1, the V gene TRBV11-2; no clear D gene. Sequencing used peripheral blood, obtained on day 0 of AZD1222 vaccination. This clonotype originated in an adult in good health. CDR3 loop: CASSEPHEQFF. CDR3 coding DNA: TGTGCCAGCAGCGAACCTCATGAGCAGTTCTTC.